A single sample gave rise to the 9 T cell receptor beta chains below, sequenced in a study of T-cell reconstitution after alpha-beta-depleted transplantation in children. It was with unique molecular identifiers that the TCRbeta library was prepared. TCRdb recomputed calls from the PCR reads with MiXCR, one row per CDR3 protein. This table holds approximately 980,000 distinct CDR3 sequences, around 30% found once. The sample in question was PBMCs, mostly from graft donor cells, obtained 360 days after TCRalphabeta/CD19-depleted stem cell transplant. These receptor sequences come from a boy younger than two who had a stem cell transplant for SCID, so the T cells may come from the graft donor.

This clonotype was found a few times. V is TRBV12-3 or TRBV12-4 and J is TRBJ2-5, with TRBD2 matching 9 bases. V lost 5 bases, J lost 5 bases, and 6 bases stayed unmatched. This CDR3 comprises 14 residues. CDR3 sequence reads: CASSRSGGMETQYF. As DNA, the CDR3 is TGTGCCAGCAGTCGTAGCGGGGGTATGGAGACCCAGTACTTC.

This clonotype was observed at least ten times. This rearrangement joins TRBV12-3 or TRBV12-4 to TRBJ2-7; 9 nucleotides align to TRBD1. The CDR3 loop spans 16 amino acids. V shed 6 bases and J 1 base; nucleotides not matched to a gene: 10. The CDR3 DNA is TGTGCCAGCAGCCCCGGCCGGGACAGGGCGTCCTACGAGCAGTACTTC. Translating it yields CASSPGRDRASYEQYF.

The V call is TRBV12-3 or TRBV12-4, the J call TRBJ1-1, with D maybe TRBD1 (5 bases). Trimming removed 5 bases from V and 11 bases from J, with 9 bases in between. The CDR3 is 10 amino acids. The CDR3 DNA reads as TGTGCCAGCAGTCAGGGACGTGCTTTCTTT. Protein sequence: CASSQGRAFF.

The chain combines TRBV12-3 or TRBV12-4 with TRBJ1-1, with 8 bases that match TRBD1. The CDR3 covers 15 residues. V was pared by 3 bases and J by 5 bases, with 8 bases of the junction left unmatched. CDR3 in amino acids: CASSFVRTGSTEAFF. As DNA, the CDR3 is TGTGCCAGCAGTTTTGTAAGGACAGGGTCTACTGAAGCTTTCTTT.

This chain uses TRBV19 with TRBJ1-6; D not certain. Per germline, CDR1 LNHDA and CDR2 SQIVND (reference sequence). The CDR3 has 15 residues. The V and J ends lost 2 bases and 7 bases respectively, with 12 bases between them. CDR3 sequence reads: CASSISGQSNSPLHF. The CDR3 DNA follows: TGTGCCAGTAGTATAAGTGGTCAGTCCAATTCACCCCTCCACTTT.

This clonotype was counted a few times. Here the CDR3 reads CASSLGTTGTGRETQYF. As DNA, the CDR3 is TGTGCCAGCAGCTTAGGGACGACCGGGACAGGGAGAGAGACCCAGTACTTC. This chain uses TRBV11-2 with TRBJ2-5, with 9 bases fitting TRBD1. The germline gives CDR1 SGHAT, CDR2 FQNNGV. V dropped 1 base and J dropped 4; count of bases not matched to a gene: 10. The CDR3 length is 17 residues.

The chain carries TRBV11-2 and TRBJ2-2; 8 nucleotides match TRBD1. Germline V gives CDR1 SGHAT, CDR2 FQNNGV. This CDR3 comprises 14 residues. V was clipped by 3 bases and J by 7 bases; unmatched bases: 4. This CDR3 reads CASSLTGADGELFF. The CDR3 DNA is TGTGCCAGCAGCTTGACAGGGGCAGACGGGGAGCTGTTTTTT.

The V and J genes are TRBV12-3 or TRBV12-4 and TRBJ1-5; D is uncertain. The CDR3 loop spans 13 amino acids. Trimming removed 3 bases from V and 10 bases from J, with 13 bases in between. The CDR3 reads CASSFGAEAPQHF. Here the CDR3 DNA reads TGTGCCAGCAGTTTCGGCGCTGAGGCACCCCAGCATTTT.

DNA of the CDR3: TGTGCCAGCAGCGTAGGCTCTAGATCCTACAATGAGCAGTTCTTC. Encoded protein: CASSVGSRSYNEQFF. The chain couples TRBV9 to TRBJ2-1; D is unclear. V dropped 0 bases and J dropped 1 base, with 8 bases sitting between them. Germline loops: CDR1 SGDLS, CDR2 YYNGEE. The CDR3 spans 15 residues.